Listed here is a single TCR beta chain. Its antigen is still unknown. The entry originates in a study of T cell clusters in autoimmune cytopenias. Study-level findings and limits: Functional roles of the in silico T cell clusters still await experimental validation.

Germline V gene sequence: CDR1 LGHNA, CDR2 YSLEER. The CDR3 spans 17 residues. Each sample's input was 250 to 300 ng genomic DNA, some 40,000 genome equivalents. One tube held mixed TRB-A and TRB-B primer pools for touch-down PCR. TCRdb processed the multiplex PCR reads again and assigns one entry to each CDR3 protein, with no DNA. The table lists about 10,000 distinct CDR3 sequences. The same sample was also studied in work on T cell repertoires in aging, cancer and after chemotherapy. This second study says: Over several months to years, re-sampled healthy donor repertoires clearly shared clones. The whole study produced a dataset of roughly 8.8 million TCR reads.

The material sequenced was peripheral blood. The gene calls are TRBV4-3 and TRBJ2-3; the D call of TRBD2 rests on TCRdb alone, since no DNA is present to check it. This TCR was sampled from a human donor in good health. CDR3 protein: CASSQGVLGGRGDTQYF.